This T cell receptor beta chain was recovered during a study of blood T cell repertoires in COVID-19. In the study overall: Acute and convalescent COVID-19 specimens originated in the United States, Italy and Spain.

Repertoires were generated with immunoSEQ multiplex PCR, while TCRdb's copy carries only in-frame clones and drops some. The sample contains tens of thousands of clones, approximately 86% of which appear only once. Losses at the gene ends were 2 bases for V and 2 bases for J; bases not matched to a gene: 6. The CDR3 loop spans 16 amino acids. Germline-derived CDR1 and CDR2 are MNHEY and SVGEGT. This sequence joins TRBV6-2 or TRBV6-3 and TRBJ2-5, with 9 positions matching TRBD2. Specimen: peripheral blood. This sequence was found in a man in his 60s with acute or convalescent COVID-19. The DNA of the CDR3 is TGTGCCAGCAGTTACCTACTAGCGGGTGAACAAGAGACCCAGTACTTC. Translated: CASSYLLAGEQETQYF.